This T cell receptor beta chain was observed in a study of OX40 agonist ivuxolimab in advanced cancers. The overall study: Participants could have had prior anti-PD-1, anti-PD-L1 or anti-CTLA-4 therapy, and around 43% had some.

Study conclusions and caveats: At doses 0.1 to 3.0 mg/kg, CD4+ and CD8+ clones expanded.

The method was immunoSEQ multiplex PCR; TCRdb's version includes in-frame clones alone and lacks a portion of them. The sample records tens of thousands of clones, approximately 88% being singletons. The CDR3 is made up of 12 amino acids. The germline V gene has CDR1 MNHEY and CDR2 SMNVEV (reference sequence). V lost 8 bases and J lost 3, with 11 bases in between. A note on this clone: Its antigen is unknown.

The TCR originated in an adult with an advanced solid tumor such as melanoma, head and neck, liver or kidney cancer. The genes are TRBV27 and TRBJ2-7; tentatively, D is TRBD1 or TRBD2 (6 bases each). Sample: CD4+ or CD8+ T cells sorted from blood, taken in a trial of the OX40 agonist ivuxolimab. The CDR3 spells CASRGTSYEQYF. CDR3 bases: TGTGCCAGCCGGGGGACAAGCTACGAGCAGTACTTC.